Listed here are 20 T cell receptor beta chains from one sample, sequenced in a study of cytomegalovirus exposure and HLA in healthy donors. Primers for the PCR totalled 60 Vbeta and 13 Jbeta. The protocol was immunoSEQ multiplex PCR, while the TCRdb copy is restricted to in-frame clones and leaves out a portion. The sample lists 80,000 to 100,000 clones, around 81% occurring once. Sample: PBMCs. Every receptor here comes from a man aged 40-49 years in good health and CMV-seropositive.

The chain carries TRBV4-1 and TRBJ2-5; 10 positions match TRBD1. Germline assignment: CDR1 MGHRA and CDR2 YSYEKL. V lost 3 bases, J lost 5 bases, and 3 bases stayed unmatched. This CDR3 spans 14 amino acids. The CDR3 bases are TGCGCCAGCAGCCAGACAGGGGGCGCGGAGACCCAGTACTTC. Its translation is CASSQTGGAETQYF.

This clone was seen a few times. V gene TRBV28 combines with J gene TRBJ2-4, with TRBD1 matching over 7 bases. This CDR3 is built from 15 residues. The germline V gene has CDR1 MDHEN and CDR2 SYDVKM. J lost 0 bases, V lost 7 bases, and 6 bases had no gene match. The DNA for the CDR3 is TGTGCCAGCAACCCGACAGGGCTAGCCAAAAACATTCAGTACTTC. Its protein is CASNPTGLAKNIQYF.

The chain combines TRBV6-6 with TRBJ1-2, with D perhaps TRBD1 (5 bases). V shed 2 bases and J shed 9 bases, with 16 bases lying between them. Per the germline V gene, CDR1 is MNHNY and CDR2 is SVGAGI (reference sequence). CDR3 length: 14 residues. The DNA of the CDR3 is TGTGCCAGCAGTTACAGGGCTCGACAGAATAGCTACACCTTC. Translated: CASSYRARQNSYTF.

This CDR3 is CASSFTRDRASYGYTF. The CDR3 DNA is TGTGCCAGCAGTTTCACCCGGGACAGGGCAAGCTATGGCTACACCTTC. The chain recombines TRBV27 with TRBJ1-2, with 9 positions matching TRBD1. The CDR3 has 16 residues. V shed 3 bases and J 4 bases; nucleotides not matched to a gene: 9. Germline lookup yields CDR1 MNHEY and CDR2 SMNVEV (reference sequence).

The chain uses TRBV6-1 and TRBJ1-1; TRBD1 aligns across 7 bases. V trimming: 4 bases; J trimming: 1 base; junction bases outside the gene matches: 0. CDR1 and CDR2 (germline): MNHNS, SASEGT. The CDR3 contains 13 residues. The CDR3 region is CASSGQGNTEAFF. CDR3 bases: TGTGCCAGCAGTGGACAGGGGAACACTGAAGCTTTCTTT.

Concerning this clone: Other DNA sequences of this sample code for an identical CDR3. In DNA form, the CDR3 reads TGTGCCATCAGTGAGGCCCGGGACGAGCAGTACTTC. Its protein is CAISEARDEQYF. The chain couples TRBV10-3 to TRBJ2-7; D gene unclear. CDR1 and CDR2 from the germline V gene are ENHRY and SYGVKD. The length of the CDR3 is 12 residues. V was clipped by 2 bases and J by 5 bases, with 7 bases between them.

The V and J genes are TRBV4-1 and TRBJ2-1, with TRBD1 identical over 7 bases. CDR1 is MGHRA and CDR2 is YSYEKL in the germline V gene. With V trimmed by 1 base and J by 2 bases, 2 bases remained unmatched. This CDR3 is built from 15 residues. CDR3: CASSQGQGPYNEQFF. CDR3 DNA sequence: TGCGCCAGCAGCCAAGGACAGGGTCCCTACAATGAGCAGTTCTTC.

The genes are TRBV30 and TRBJ1-1; D is perhaps TRBD1 (6 bases). The CDR3 is 14 amino acids. V lost 0 bases and J 2 bases, leaving 10 bases between the germline ends. In germline, CDR1 is GTSNPN, CDR2 SVGIG (reference sequence). The CDR3 DNA reads as TGTGCCTGGAGTGTAAACAGGGCCAACACTGAAGCTTTCTTT. Encoded protein: CAWSVNRANTEAFF.

V and J are TRBV11-2 and TRBJ1-2, with D perhaps TRBD1 (6 bases). V lost 4 bases to trimming and J lost 5 bases, with 26 bases between them. The CDR3 extends over 18 amino acids. Germline V CDR1 and CDR2: SGHAT, FQNNGV. CDR3 nucleotides: TGTGCCAGCAGCTCGGTCGCCCTCTTACAGGGCTTGTCGTATGGCTACACCTTC. It is translated as CASSSVALLQGLSYGYTF.

The chain has TRBV13 and TRBJ1-2; no clear D gene. CDR1 PRHDT and CDR2 FYEKMQ come from the germline V gene (reference sequence). Trimming pared 10 bases from V and 1 base from J, leaving 13 bases between. The CDR3 consists of 13 residues. This chain's CDR3 is CAITRDGNYGYTF. CDR3 coding DNA: TGTGCCATTACCCGCGATGGTAACTATGGCTACACCTTC.

CDR3 coding DNA: TGCGCCAGCAGCCGCGAGAACAGGGGACACGAGCAGTACTTC. As protein: CASSRENRGHEQYF. The genes are TRBV5-1 and TRBJ2-7; TRBD1 matches at 7 bases. CDR3 length: 14 residues. Germline loops: CDR1 SGHRS, CDR2 YFSETQ. The V and J ends lost 4 bases and 5 bases, in that order; junction bases with no gene match: 9.

The chain links TRBV30 to TRBJ1-2; possibly TRBD1 for D (5 bases). V was shortened by 2 bases and J by 2 bases, with 9 bases between the two germline ends. This CDR3 region has 13 residues. Looked up from germline, CDR1 is GTSNPN and CDR2 is SVGIG (reference sequence). Written as DNA, the CDR3 is TGTGCCTGGAGTTCAGACAGCAACTATGGCTACACCTTC. It yields the protein CAWSSDSNYGYTF.

V and J are TRBV29-1 and TRBJ2-2, with D uncertain. This CDR3 is 14 amino acids long. Germline values: CDR1 SQVTM, CDR2 ANQGSEA. Trimming left V 5 bases short and J 2 bases short, with 12 bases between. The CDR3 bases are TGCAGCGTTAAGAGGAACACCAACACCGGGGAGCTGTTTTTT. This sequence encodes CSVKRNTNTGELFF.

As DNA, the CDR3 is TGTGCCAGCAGCGCCCGGGACAGGGGAGGGACTGAAGCTTTCTTT. Translating gives CASSARDRGGTEAFF. This chain connects TRBV9 to TRBJ1-1; TRBD1 agrees at 10 bases. Looked up from germline, CDR1 is SGDLS and CDR2 is YYNGEE. The V segment lost 3 bases and the J segment 5 bases; nucleotides outside the gene matches: 7. The CDR3 is made up of 15 amino acids.

The chain uses TRBV19 and TRBJ1-5; tentative D call: TRBD1 (5 bases). V was clipped by 3 bases and J by 2 bases, with 14 bases between them. Germline values: CDR1 LNHDA, CDR2 SQIVND (reference sequence). The CDR3 has 16 amino acids. DNA of the CDR3: TGTGCCAGTAGTATTCCCCCTCTAGGGGGCAATCAGCCCCAGCATTTT. Its protein product is CASSIPPLGGNQPQHF.

The V call is TRBV27, the J call TRBJ1-4; D gene ambiguous. CDR1 and CDR2 (germline): MNHEY, SMNVEV (reference sequence). The V end was cut by 3 bases, the J end by 8 bases, with 13 bases between. CDR3 length: 14 amino acids. This chain's CDR3 is CASSFLREAEKLFF. The CDR3 DNA reads as TGTGCCAGCAGTTTTTTGAGGGAGGCGGAAAAACTGTTTTTT.

V gene TRBV5-1 combines with J gene TRBJ2-1; D is possibly TRBD2 (6 bases). The CDR3 is 18 amino acids. Germline V gives CDR1 SGHRS, CDR2 YFSETQ. Trimming shortened V by 0 bases and J by 4 bases, and 20 bases separated the two germline ends. The CDR3 protein is CASSLVWAGSNLYNEQFF. CDR3 DNA: TGCGCCAGCAGCTTGGTTTGGGCGGGATCCAACCTTTACAATGAGCAGTTCTTC.

The chain couples TRBV19 to TRBJ1-2; D remains ambiguous. The CDR3 totals 16 residues. V shed 7 bases and J shed 7 bases, with 25 bases lying between them. The germline V gene has CDR1 LNHDA and CDR2 SQIVND (reference sequence). The CDR3 bases are TGTGCCAGTAAACCCCCGGGATTGGGCAGTTTCTCTGGCTACACCTTC. Amino acids: CASKPPGLGSFSGYTF. Full variable domain (outside the CDR3, taken from reference TRBV19 and TRBJ1-2): DGGITQSPKYLFRKEGQNVTLSCEQNLNHDAMYWYRQDPGQGLRLIYYSQIVNDFQKGDIAEGYSVSREKKESFPLTVTSAQKNPTAFYLCASKPPGLGSFSGYTFGSGTRLTVV.

This chain links TRBV9 with TRBJ1-1; TRBD1 matches at 9 bases. V shed 0 bases, J shed 1 base, and the junction held 4 bases outside the gene matches. The CDR3 extends over 16 amino acids. Germline V lookup: CDR1 SGDLS, CDR2 YYNGEE. The chain's CDR3 is CASSVGGDRANTEAFF. The CDR3 DNA reads as TGTGCCAGCAGCGTAGGAGGGGACAGGGCGAACACTGAAGCTTTCTTT.

This clone was detected only a few times. This rearrangement joins TRBV19 to TRBJ2-1, with 7 bases aligning to TRBD2. V dropped 3 bases and J dropped 7; count of bases not matched to a gene: 9. Germline V CDR1 and CDR2: LNHDA, SQIVND (reference sequence). The CDR3 loop spans 15 amino acids. The CDR3 coding sequence is TGTGCCAGTAGTATCCCCGGGATGGGGGGGAATGAGCAGTTCTTC. Its translation: CASSIPGMGGNEQFF.